This T cell receptor (beta chain) was sequenced for a study (dated by TCRdb to 2012 to 2014). The sequencing machine was an Illumina Genome Analyzer IIx. Clones were called with MiXCR by TCRdb after fastp trimmed the public reads at Q25, and only in-frame beta chains were retained. Every distinct CDR3 protein forms one entry, paired with its most common genes and DNA. In all, the sample holds 12,000 to 15,000 distinct CDR3 sequences, and roughly a third of those were seen once. About 16% of the sample lies in the top ten. In the case of this clonotype: Its antigen is still unknown. Base qualities are not recorded, but no much larger clone differs from it by a single base.

The germline V gene encodes CDR1 LGHNA and CDR2 YSLEER. Deletion took 0 bases off V and 6 bases off J, with a span of 12 bases between the germline ends. The CDR3 runs 15 amino acids, cysteine and phenylalanine included. The only DNA kept is the CDR3, 45 bases in frame from the first base. Material: blood. The chain links TRBV4-3 with TRBJ2-1; a weak D assignment points to TRBD1 (6 bases agree). The TCR comes from a human donor. The CDR3 region: CASSQENRVGNEQFF. The DNA sequence is given as TGCGCCAGCAGCCAAGAGAACAGGGTCGGCAATGAGCAGTTCTTC.